The clone carrying this T cell receptor (beta chain) was detected only a few times. The target antigen is unknown. Germline-derived CDR1 and CDR2 are LGHNA and YSLEER. CDR3 size: 16 residues. Trimming took 1 base from V and 5 from J, leaving 18 bases between them. TCRdb independently ran MiXCR on the 5' RACE reads; one entry per CDR3 protein. There are hundreds of thousands of distinct CDR3 sequences in the sample; more than 9% occur only once, and approximately 15% lies in the top ten. The sample comes from a study of T cells after yellow fever vaccination. Findings and limits, study-wide: Weaker overall was a secondary response that nonetheless peaked faster, on day 5 versus 15.

This chain links TRBV4-3 with TRBJ2-7; TRBD1 is a possible D gene (7 bases). The sequence was obtained from a man between 25 and 39 years old who received the YFV17D yellow fever vaccine. Sequences were derived from PBMCs, sampled on the day of the yellow fever booster vaccination. The CDR3 nucleotides are TGCGCCAGCAGCCAAGCACAGGGGCAGGGGGGACACGAGCAGTACTTC. This encodes CASSQAQGQGGHEQYF.